The 12 T cell receptor beta chains reported below all come from one sample, sequenced in a study of T-cell memory formation after mild COVID-19. TCRdb re-called the 5' RACE reads with MiXCR, one entry per CDR3 protein. Among around 300,000 distinct CDR3 sequences listed, 12% to 15% were seen once. Sequencing was performed on PBMCs or a T cell subset sorted from them (not recorded which). Every receptor here comes from a man aged 18 to 35 who had mild COVID-19 (a few samples of this study predate the infection). Cell type and time point are not known.

This chain joins TRBV30 and TRBJ2-2; no definite D call. With 2 bases removed from V and 1 base from J, the gap between germline ends came to 11 bases. CDR3 length: 15 residues. The germline V gene has CDR1 GTSNPN and CDR2 SVGIG (reference sequence). CDR3 bases: TGTGCCTGGAGTCCCCGGTTACTGAACACCGGGGAGCTGTTTTTT. Translating it yields CAWSPRLLNTGELFF.

The V gene is TRBV5-4, the J gene TRBJ2-7; maybe TRBD2 (6 bases). The CDR3 sequence is 14 residues long. Looked up from germline, CDR1 is SGHNT and CDR2 is YYREEE (reference sequence). Trimming left V 4 bases short and J 3 bases short, with 14 bases between. CDR3 bases: TGTGCCAGCAGCCCGGGAGACGGATACTACGAGCAGTACGTC. Its protein product is CASSPGDGYYEQYV.

V and J are TRBV5-1 and TRBJ2-1, with 7 bases identical to TRBD2. The junction had 13 bases not matched to a gene; V was cut back by 6 bases and J by 4 bases. This CDR3 has 16 amino acids. Germline V gives CDR1 SGHRS, CDR2 YFSETQ. DNA of the CDR3: TGCGCCAGCACCCCCGGTAGCAGGACTAGTTACAATGAGCAGTTCTTC. It translates to CASTPGSRTSYNEQFF.

The table lists this clonotype with a few counts. This chain links TRBV7-2 with TRBJ2-7, with 7 bases fitting TRBD2. The CDR3 length is 13 residues. Germline CDR1 and CDR2: SGHTA and FQGNSA. Trimming took 2 bases from V and 7 from J; bases not matched to a gene: 5. CDR3 DNA sequence: TGTGCCAGCAGCTTACTAGGGCGGGGGGAGCAGTACTTC. Its protein product is CASSLLGRGEQYF.

J is TRBJ1-6 and V is TRBV10-2; D perhaps matches TRBD1 (6 bases). The V end was cut by 6 bases, the J end by 7 bases, with 16 bases between. Germline V CDR1 and CDR2: WSHSY, SAAADI. This CDR3 is 15 amino acids long. The CDR3, as DNA: TGCGCCAGCAGCGAACTCCGGGACATAAATTCACCCCTCCACTTT. Protein product: CASSELRDINSPLHF.

This clonotype has only a few counts. The genes are TRBV25-1 and TRBJ2-1; D unresolved. This CDR3 region has 14 residues. V shed 1 base and J shed 13 bases, with 17 bases lying between them. Per the germline V gene, CDR1 is MGHDK and CDR2 is SYGVNS. In nucleotides, the CDR3 is TGTGCCAGCAGTGAATCTTACTATCGGGCCCCTCAGTTCTTC. Its protein product is CASSESYYRAPQFF.

This clonotype was observed many times. The chain recombines TRBV27 with TRBJ2-4; 10 bases are shared with TRBD1. V lost 5 bases and J lost 7; bases outside the gene matches: 5. The CDR3 covers 14 residues. In germline, CDR1 is MNHEY, CDR2 SMNVEV (reference sequence). For the CDR3, the DNA is TGTGCCAGCAGTGCCCGGACAGGGGGGAACATTCAGTACTTC. Translating gives CASSARTGGNIQYF.

The chain joins TRBV4-2 to TRBJ2-2; 10 positions match TRBD2. The V gene's germline CDR1 is LGHNA and CDR2 YNFKEQ. J lost 2 bases, V lost 1 base, and 4 bases had no gene match. The CDR3 extends over 17 amino acids. CDR3 nucleotide sequence: TGTGCCAGCAGCCAAGTTAGCGGGGGGCACAACACCGGGGAGCTGTTTTTT. The encoded protein is CASSQVSGGHNTGELFF.

V gene TRBV6-5 combines with J gene TRBJ1-6; maybe TRBD1 (6 bases). The CDR3 spans 14 residues. Germline CDR1 and CDR2: MNHEY and SVGAGI. With 5 bases removed from V and 5 bases from J, the gap between germline ends came to 10 bases. For the CDR3, the DNA is TGTGCCAGCAGTCGCCAGGGGAATAATTCACCCCTCCACTTT. Protein product: CASSRQGNNSPLHF.

A remark on this clonotype: The germline gene is not matched at one end of the junction; a read error may be the cause. V and J are TRBV6-2 or TRBV6-3 and TRBJ1-2; TRBD1 matches 8 bases. CDR1 and CDR2 from the germline V gene are MNHEY and SVGEGT. The CDR3 length is 11 residues. The CDR3 DNA is TGTGCCAGACACAACCCGCTGGGGACAGGCTTC. Its protein product is CARHNPLGTGF.

This clonotype came up a few times. The chain links TRBV9 to TRBJ2-1; a possible D gene is TRBD1 (5 bases). Trimming removed 4 bases from V and 3 bases from J, with 14 bases in between. This CDR3 contains 15 residues. CDR1 SGDLS and CDR2 YYNGEE come from the germline V gene. CDR3 loop: CASSPIAGIYNEQFF. In DNA, the CDR3 is TGTGCCAGCAGCCCAATCGCAGGGATCTACAATGAGCAGTTCTTC.

This clonotype showed up just a few times. V usage is TRBV5-1 and J usage is TRBJ2-3; TRBD2 agrees at 12 bases. V gave up 5 bases and J gave up 4 bases; unmatched junction bases: 8. This CDR3 has 16 amino acids. The germline CDR1 and CDR2 sequences are SGHRS and YFSETQ. This CDR3 is CASRLAGGLRADTQYF. CDR3 DNA sequence: TGCGCCAGCAGACTAGCGGGGGGCCTGAGGGCAGATACGCAGTATTTT.